This T cell receptor (beta chain) was sequenced in a study of cytomegalovirus exposure and HLA in healthy donors. PCR involved 60 Vbeta and 13 Jbeta primers. Produced via immunoSEQ multiplex PCR; TCRdb's table is partial and in-frame only. The table includes more than 150,000 clones, over 75% detected once. This CDR3 spans 15 amino acids. V lost 0 bases to trimming and J lost 5 bases; unmatched junction nucleotides: 7. Per germline, CDR1 LGHNA and CDR2 YSLEER. The sequence came from a girl under three years old in good health and CMV-seronegative. V is TRBV4-3 and J is TRBJ2-7, with 7 bases identical to TRBD2. Sequencing was performed on PBMCs. CDR3 DNA: TGCGCCAGCAGCCAAGATAGACTAGCACTGCACGAGCAGTACTTC. Translating gives CASSQDRLALHEQYF.